The 23 T cell receptor beta chains below were found in one sample sequenced in a study of CD8 T cells in ankylosing spondylitis. TCRdb processed the 5' RACE reads anew with MiXCR; each CDR3 protein has one entry. The table has about 220,000 distinct CDR3 sequences, about 26% seen once. The source material was blood, either unsorted or a sorted T cell fraction (not recorded which). These receptors were taken from a male donor with ankylosing spondylitis or in good health (not recorded which).

The chain couples TRBV6-2 or TRBV6-3 to TRBJ2-7; unclear D gene. The length of the CDR3 is 15 residues. From germline, CDR1 is MNHEY and CDR2 SVGEGT. The ends were cut back, 0 bases at V and 2 bases at J, with 11 bases in the middle. CDR3 DNA: TGTGCCAGCAGTTACTCGATAGTAGCAACCTACGAGCAGTACTTC. It specifies CASSYSIVATYEQYF.

This clonotype was recorded many times. The chain has TRBV4-1 and TRBJ2-7, with 11 bases fitting TRBD2. This CDR3 contains 18 residues. The V gene end was trimmed by 7 bases and the J gene end by 3 bases; junction bases not matched to a gene: 17. Germline V CDR1 and CDR2: MGHRA, YSYEKL. CDR3 nucleotide sequence: TGCGCCAGCACCCAGCAGATTGCCCTAGCGGGAGGCATCTACGAGCAGTACTTC. Translating it yields CASTQQIALAGGIYEQYF.

This clonotype was counted many times. V and J are TRBV5-8 and TRBJ1-2; D uncertain. V shed 0 bases and J shed 1 base, with 16 bases lying between them. This CDR3 contains 17 residues. Germline V lookup: CDR1 SGHTS, CDR2 YDEGEE. CDR3 in amino acids: CASSLVRATRYNYGYTF. CDR3 in DNA: TGTGCCAGCAGCTTGGTTCGCGCGACGAGGTATAACTATGGCTACACCTTC.

The chain has TRBV5-1 and TRBJ1-1; D gene unclear. Germline V gene sequence: CDR1 SGHRS, CDR2 YFSETQ. Between the trimmed V and J ends, which lost 3 bases and 1 base, there was a span of 13 bases. This CDR3 has 15 amino acids. In nucleotides, the CDR3 is TGCGCCAGCAGCTCCCGTCTTTGGGAGAACACTGAAGCTTTCTTT. Translated, it gives CASSSRLWENTEAFF.

This clonotype occurred many times. This chain connects TRBV18 to TRBJ2-3, with a tentative D call TRBD1 (5 bases). CDR1 and CDR2 from the germline V gene are KGHSH and LQKENI. V dropped 3 bases and J dropped 2 bases, with 9 bases sitting between them. This CDR3 is 14 amino acids long. The CDR3 DNA sequence: TGTGCCAGCTCACCGGGGCCGGCCACAGATACGCAGTATTTT. Encoded protein: CASSPGPATDTQYF.

This clonotype showed up just once. The CDR3 DNA is TGCGCCAGCAGCTTGAAGTCGGCAGGGAGCTCCTACGAGCAGTACTTC. Translated, it gives CASSLKSAGSSYEQYF. The rearrangement joins TRBV5-1 to TRBJ2-7; either TRBD1 or TRBD2 may fit D (5 bases each). Germline V lookup: CDR1 SGHRS, CDR2 YFSETQ. The CDR3 contains 16 residues. V was pared by 1 base and J by 0 bases, with 14 bases between.

This clonotype came up many times. This rearrangement joins TRBV5-8 to TRBJ1-5; D gene uncertain. Germline V gene sequence: CDR1 SGHTS, CDR2 YDEGEE. The ends were cut back, 3 bases at V and 4 bases at J, with 14 bases in the middle. CDR3 length equals 15 residues. CDR3 in amino acids: CASSSGGRQNQPQHF. The CDR3 DNA reads as TGTGCCAGCAGCTCAGGTGGGAGGCAAAATCAGCCCCAGCATTTT.

This clonotype was seen a single time. The chain combines TRBV15 with TRBJ2-3; 7 bases fit TRBD1. This CDR3 is 15 amino acids long. Germline V gene sequence: CDR1 LNHNV, CDR2 YYDKDF (reference sequence). Germline trimming cut 5 bases from V and 4 bases from J; bases unmatched to any gene: 9. CDR3 sequence reads: CATSLRTGGPDTQYF. CDR3 DNA sequence: TGTGCCACCAGCCTGCGGACAGGAGGTCCAGATACGCAGTATTTT.

The rearrangement joins TRBV4-2 to TRBJ2-1, with D tentatively TRBD1 (6 bases). V was shortened by 1 base and J by 5 bases, with 9 bases between the two germline ends. This CDR3 has 14 residues. From germline, CDR1 is LGHNA and CDR2 YNFKEQ. The CDR3 loop is CASSQVGGNNEQFF. CDR3 sequence (DNA): TGTGCCAGCAGCCAAGTAGGGGGAAACAATGAGCAGTTCTTC.

Only a few counts were recorded for this clonotype. The genes are TRBV12-3 or TRBV12-4 and TRBJ2-1; D unclear. This CDR3 is built from 12 residues. V was cut by 7 bases and J by 6 bases, with 10 bases left in between. The CDR3 DNA reads TGTGCCAGCACCCAAGAAGGCAATGAGCAGTTCTTC. This gives the protein CASTQEGNEQFF.

The chain is built from TRBV4-3 and TRBJ2-1; 7 bases align to TRBD1. The germline gives CDR1 LGHNA, CDR2 YSLEER. The CDR3 is 14 amino acids. V lost 2 bases, J lost 6 bases, and 4 bases stayed unmatched. The CDR3 bases are TGCGCCAGCAGCCAAAGTTCAGGGGGCAATGAGCAGTTCTTC. Translation: CASSQSSGGNEQFF.

This clonotype has a count of ten or more. The chain couples TRBV6-6 to TRBJ2-5; D is unclear. Trimming took off 5 bases at V and 5 bases at J, with 9 bases between the two ends. The germline V gene has CDR1 MNHNY and CDR2 SVGAGI (reference sequence). CDR3 length equals 12 residues. In DNA, the CDR3 is TGTGCCAGCAGTAACGGCCGGGAGACCCAGTACTTC. Its translation: CASSNGRETQYF.

A few counts support this clonotype. CDR3 in amino acids: CSASERERSTDTQYF. CDR3 coding DNA: TGCAGTGCTAGCGAGCGGGAAAGGAGCACAGATACGCAGTATTTT. The chain couples TRBV20-1 to TRBJ2-3; 7 positions agree with TRBD2. Germline V CDR1 and CDR2: DFQATT, SNEGSKA (reference sequence). The CDR3 covers 15 residues. The V gene end was trimmed by 3 bases and the J gene end by 0 bases; junction bases not matched to a gene: 6.

This clonotype was seen only a few times. The chain carries TRBV9 and TRBJ2-7; D unclear. This CDR3 spans 14 amino acids. Germline CDR1 and CDR2: SGDLS and YYNGEE. V lost 4 bases to trimming and J lost 4 bases, with 15 bases between them. Here the CDR3 reads CASSPLPTSYEQYF. The CDR3 bases are TGTGCCAGCAGCCCGCTCCCTACGTCGTACGAGCAGTACTTC.

V and J are TRBV4-3 and TRBJ2-4, with TRBD2 identical over 11 bases. V was clipped by 2 bases and J by 1 base; unmatched bases: 10. Germline CDR1 LGHNA, CDR2 YSLEER. This CDR3 is 19 amino acids long. The DNA for the CDR3 is TGCGCCAGCAGCCAACTACCACAGACTAGCGGGATCGCCAAAAACATTCAGTACTTC. Translation: CASSQLPQTSGIAKNIQYF.

V usage is TRBV12-3 or TRBV12-4 and J usage is TRBJ2-3; unclear D gene. The CDR3 length is 15 residues. The germline V and J ends were trimmed by 2 bases and 4 bases, with 13 bases remaining between them. The CDR3 DNA reads as TGTGCCAGCAGTTTATCGGCAGGTTTCTCAGATACGCAGTATTTT. Its protein product is CASSLSAGFSDTQYF.

This clonotype was detected only a few times. V and J are TRBV20-1 and TRBJ1-6; D might be TRBD1 (6 bases). The CDR3 loop spans 13 amino acids. V was pared by 6 bases and J by 6 bases, with 12 bases between. Germline V gene lookup returns CDR1 DFQATT and CDR2 SNEGSKA (reference sequence). CDR3 DNA: TGCAGTGCAACCGGGACAACTAATTCACCCCTCCACTTT. It yields the protein CSATGTTNSPLHF.

Of note for this clonotype: This may be a read error, as it is one base from a much larger clone. The chain couples TRBV28 to TRBJ2-5, with D perhaps assigned TRBD1 or TRBD2 (5 bases each). The CDR3 is made up of 16 amino acids. Germline CDR1 and CDR2: MDHEN and SYDVKM. Trimming removed 5 bases at V and 4 bases at J, with 20 bases between. CDR3 nucleotide sequence: TGTGCCAGCAGTGCCTGGGGGAAGCAATCGCTAGAGACCCAGTACTTC. Residues: CASSAWGKQSLETQYF.

This clonotype was recorded many times. This rearrangement joins TRBV4-2 to TRBJ2-5; D not resolved. CDR1 LGHNA and CDR2 YNFKEQ come from the germline V gene. Trimming shortened V by 0 bases and J by 5 bases, and 13 bases separated the two germline ends. There are 15 residues in the CDR3. CDR3 in DNA: TGTGCCAGCAGCCAAGATTCAGGCGGTTGGGAGACCCAGTACTTC. Translating gives CASSQDSGGWETQYF.

The chain links TRBV20-1 to TRBJ2-6, with TRBD2 matching 9 bases. The CDR3 consists of 17 residues. Germline values: CDR1 DFQATT, CDR2 SNEGSKA (reference sequence). Unmatched junction bases numbered 10, after V lost 6 bases and J lost 1 base. CDR3 region: CSASSGSHTSGANVLTF. The CDR3 region has the DNA TGCAGTGCCAGTAGCGGGAGTCACACTTCTGGGGCCAACGTCCTGACTTTC.

This clonotype was seen a handful of times. The rearrangement joins TRBV5-5 to TRBJ1-5; tentatively, D is TRBD1 (5 bases). V lost 0 bases and J lost 5, with 9 bases in between. CDR1 and CDR2 (germline): SGHKS, YYEKEE (reference sequence). CDR3 length: 14 residues. The DNA for the CDR3 is TGTGCCAGCAGCTTGGGAGGGGTAGATCAGCCCCAGCATTTT. Its translation is CASSLGGVDQPQHF.

This clonotype has ten or more counts. CDR3 protein: CSVEEGADTQYF. In DNA form, the CDR3 reads TGCAGCGTTGAGGAGGGCGCAGATACGCAGTATTTT. The chain joins TRBV29-1 to TRBJ2-3; possibly TRBD2 for D (6 bases). V was cut by 3 bases and J by 4 bases, with 8 bases left in between. Germline V gene lookup returns CDR1 SQVTM and CDR2 ANQGSEA. The length of the CDR3 is 12 residues.

In this sample, this clonotype turned up once. The chain combines TRBV4-2 with TRBJ1-1; D may be TRBD1 (6 bases). Germline values: CDR1 LGHNA, CDR2 YNFKEQ. V was pared by 3 bases and J by 1 base, with 15 bases between. The CDR3 consists of 16 residues. The CDR3 nucleotides read TGTGCCAGCAGCCAGCGTGTGGGGGGCGGGAACACTGAAGCTTTCTTT. Its protein is CASSQRVGGGNTEAFF.